Listed below are T cell receptor beta chains from one sample, sequenced in a study of cytomegalovirus exposure and HLA in healthy donors. Method: immunoSEQ multiplex PCR; TCRdb's copy keeps in-frame clones and lacks some. The sample lists about 100,000 clones, over 9.5% occurring once. What was sequenced was PBMCs. Source of these receptors: a man in his forties in good health and CMV-seropositive. Each CDR3 is given with its conserved first and last residue. The order of the fields is clone size, CDR3 length, J gene, D gene, V gene, CDR3 DNA, CDR3 protein. A D gene is named only where the DNA matches it firmly. Part of the rows lack a size; the others show once, few, many or a class for expanded clones.

>NA|17|TRBJ2-3|TRBD2|TRBV29-1
TGCAGCGTTGTAGGGATAGCGGGAGGGCCTGGTGTAGATACGCAGTATTTT
CSVVGIAGGPGVDTQYF
>NA|13|TRBJ1-6|NA|TRBV6-1
TGTGCCAGCAGTGAATCCGGGAATTCACCCCTCCACTTT
CASSESGNSPLHF
>few|18|TRBJ2-2|TRBD2|TRBV15
TGTGCCACCAGCAGCAGAGGGGAGGGTGAGTCGCACACCGGGGAGCTGTTTTTT
CATSSRGEGESHTGELFF
>few|12|TRBJ2-5|NA|TRBV5-6
TGTGCCAGCAGCGGGGCCAGGGAGACCCAGTACTTC
CASSGARETQYF
>few|15|TRBJ2-2|NA|TRBV6-5
TGTGCCAGCAGTCAGGCTAGCGATAACACCGGGGAGCTGTTTTTT
CASSQASDNTGELFF
>few|14|TRBJ2-1|NA|TRBV29-1
TGCAGCGTTCAAGGCGGGGTTTCCTACAATGAGCAGTTCTTC
CSVQGGVSYNEQFF
>few|16|TRBJ2-1|TRBD2|TRBV4-3
TGCGCCAGCAGCCAAGTACTGAGCGGGAGCCCCAATGAGCAGTTCTTC
CASSQVLSGSPNEQFF
>few|14|TRBJ2-1|NA|TRBV7-2
TGTGCCAGCAGCCCTAGGACATCGAGGAATGAGCAGTTCTTC
CASSPRTSRNEQFF
>few|14|TRBJ2-1|NA|TRBV9
TGTGCCAGCAGCGTATCACGGGGCTACAATGAGCAGTTCTTC
CASSVSRGYNEQFF
>few|15|TRBJ2-2|NA|TRBV6-1
TGTGCCAGCGGGCCCCTGACAGGGAACACCGGGGAGCTGTTTTTT
CASGPLTGNTGELFF
>few|18|TRBJ2-7|NA|TRBV15
TGTGCCACCAGCAGAGACCCCCAGGGGTCGGCACCTCCCTACGAGCAGTACTTC
CATSRDPQGSAPPYEQYF
>few|17|TRBJ2-1|TRBD2|TRBV14
TGTGCCAGCAGCCCCCCGGGACTAGCGGGAGAAGTCGATGAGCAGTTCTTC
CASSPPGLAGEVDEQFF
>few|14|TRBJ1-4|TRBD1|TRBV7-8
TGTGCCAGCAGCCGCCGGGACAGCGGTGAAAAACTGTTTTTT
CASSRRDSGEKLFF
>few|14|TRBJ1-5|NA|TRBV27
TGTGCCAGCAGTTTATTCCATAGCAATCAGCCCCAGCATTTT
CASSLFHSNQPQHF
>many|16|TRBJ1-1|NA|TRBV19
TGTGCCAGTAGGAGATACCACAGGGCCAGCGGCACTGAAGCTTTCTTT
CASRRYHRASGTEAFF
>NA|15|TRBJ2-7|NA|TRBV2
TGTGCCAGCAGTGCTCAGGGCCCGGTGGATGGCGAGCAGTACTTC
CASSAQGPVDGEQYF
>few|13|TRBJ2-7|TRBD1|TRBV10-3
TGTGCCATCAGGGGCGGACAGGGCTACGAGCAGTACTTC
CAIRGGQGYEQYF
>NA|12|TRBJ1-2|NA|TRBV6-5
TGTGCCAGCAGCGACAGGAAGGGGGGCTACACCTTC
CASSDRKGGYTF
>few|17|TRBJ2-5|NA|TRBV1
TGCACCAGCAGCCAAGAACCGACCAGCGGAGAACAAGAGACCCAGTACTTC
CTSSQEPTSGEQETQYF
>NA|15|TRBJ2-3|TRBD2|TRBV30
TGTGCCTGGAGTGGGGGACTAGCGAGCACAGATACGCAGTATTTT
CAWSGGLASTDTQYF
>few|15|TRBJ2-3|NA|TRBV5-1
TGCGCCAGCAGCTTGACCCGACCGGGAGTAGATACGCAGTATTTT
CASSLTRPGVDTQYF
>few|15|TRBJ2-7|TRBD2|TRBV7-2
TGTGCCAGCAGCCCGAGACTAGCGGGAGTCTACGAGCAGTACTTC
CASSPRLAGVYEQYF
>NA|13|TRBJ2-5|TRBD2|TRBV7-2
TGTGCCAGCAGCTCGGGAGGGCAAGAGACCCAGTACTTC
CASSSGGQETQYF
>NA|15|TRBJ2-5|NA|TRBV7-9
TGTGCCAGCAGCTTAGCCTCGGCCGGGATCGAGACCCAGTACTTC
CASSLASAGIETQYF
>few|12|TRBJ1-3|NA|TRBV15
TGTGCCACCAGCAGTAATAGAAACACCATATATTTT
CATSSNRNTIYF
>NA|14|TRBJ2-2|TRBD2|TRBV2
TGTGCCAGCAGGCTAGCGGGAGTTACCGGGGAGCTGTTTTTT
CASRLAGVTGELFF